The 2 T cell receptor beta chains listed next were all sequenced from one sample in a study of CD8 T cells in ankylosing spondylitis. TCRdb redid the calling of the 5' RACE reads with MiXCR, one entry per CDR3 protein. The sample yields 150,000 to 200,000 distinct CDR3 sequences, 10% to 15% seen once. Sequencing input: blood, either unsorted or a sorted T cell fraction (not recorded which). These receptors came from a female donor with ankylosing spondylitis or in good health (not recorded which).

This clonotype has a handful of counts. The chain recombines TRBV3-1 with TRBJ2-1; D ambiguous. Germline V gene data show CDR1 as LGHDT and CDR2 as YNNKEL (reference sequence). V was trimmed by 0 bases and J by 4 bases, leaving 7 bases between them. This CDR3 region has 14 residues. CDR3 residues: CASSQDPSYNEQFF. CDR3 sequence (DNA): TGTGCCAGCAGCCAAGATCCCTCGTACAATGAGCAGTTCTTC.

Many counts were recorded for this clonotype. V usage is TRBV7-2 and J usage is TRBJ2-1, with 8 nucleotides matching TRBD2. This CDR3 has 15 residues. V trimming: 4 bases; J trimming: 10 bases; junction bases outside the gene matches: 12. The germline gives CDR1 SGHTA, CDR2 FQGNSA. This CDR3 is CASSSPAGVDLEQFF. CDR3 coding DNA: TGTGCCAGCAGCTCCCCAGCGGGAGTGGACCTCGAGCAGTTCTTC.